Listed below are T cell receptor beta chains from one sample, sequenced in a study of CD8 T cells in Susac syndrome. TCRdb analysed the immunoSEQ multiplex PCR reads with MiXCR anew, one entry per CDR3 protein. This table holds around 230,000 distinct CDR3 sequences, 90% to 96% found once. Sequenced material: CD4+ T cells from PBMCs. The receptors come from a human donor with Susac syndrome. The CDR3 runs from the conserved cysteine through the conserved F or W. A D gene is named only where the DNA matches it firmly. Size values are once, few and many counts, or a class for expanded clones, and some rows have none.

j_call d_call v_call clone_size cdr3_aa cdr3_nt
TRBJ1-2 TRBD1 TRBV20-1 once CSAPGQGPNYGYTF TGCAGTGCTCCTGGACAGGGCCCAAACTATGGCTACACCTTC
TRBJ2-1 NA TRBV7-3 NA CASSLTGLKGGEQFF TGTGCCAGCAGCTTGACAGGTTTGAAGGGGGGCGAGCAGTTCTTC
TRBJ2-7 NA TRBV6-5 once CASSYPGTYEQYF TGTGCCAGCAGTTATCCCGGCACCTACGAGCAGTACTTC
TRBJ2-2 NA TRBV30 NA CAWSVSAGELFF TGTGCCTGGAGTGTGTCGGCTGGGGAGCTGTTTTTT
TRBJ1-1 TRBD1 TRBV2 once CASSDPAVSGRGLHTEAFF TGTGCCAGCAGTGACCCTGCGGTATCCGGCAGGGGGCTTCACACTGAAGCTTTCTTT
TRBJ2-7 NA TRBV3-1 NA CASSQGQLSSYEQYF TGTGCCAGCAGCCAAGGCCAGCTGAGCTCCTACGAGCAGTACTTC
TRBJ2-1 TRBD1 TRBV18 NA CASSPFPGQGRF TGTGCCAGCTCACCATTTCCGGGACAGGGACGGTTC
TRBJ2-2 TRBD2 TRBV30 NA CAWTSGSGTGELFF TGTGCCTGGACTAGCGGGAGCGGTACCGGGGAGCTGTTTTTT
TRBJ2-5 NA TRBV28 NA CASPCVRVMKTQYF TGTGCCAGCCCTTGTGTGAGGGTGATGAAGACCCAGTACTTC
TRBJ2-1 NA TRBV29-1 NA CSVETRREQFF TGCAGCGTTGAAACCCGGCGTGAGCAGTTCTTC
TRBJ2-2 NA TRBV5-1 NA CASRGSGGATGELFF TGCGCCAGCAGAGGCTCCGGAGGCGCCACCGGGGAGCTGTTTTTT